This T cell receptor beta chain was sequenced for a study of blood T cell repertoires in COVID-19. Study-wide context: Samples of COVID-19 (acute and convalescent) were obtained from the United States, Italy and Spain. Nucleic acid was either cDNA or gDNA, and it came from T cells, B-cell-depleted T cells, or PBMCs.

Measured with immunoSEQ multiplex PCR; TCRdb has only the in-frame clones, and not every one. The table lists approximately 300,000 clones, around 87% of them singletons, with 1% in the top ten. This CDR3 has 15 residues. The germline CDR1 and CDR2 sequences are LNHDA and SQIVND (reference sequence). J lost 7 bases, V lost 3 bases, and 4 bases had no gene match. The sample consisted of peripheral blood. The chain employs TRBV19 and TRBJ1-5; 12 bases align to TRBD1. The clonotype originates from a man aged 50-60 years with active or convalescent COVID-19. The CDR3 spells CASSIRGTGGQPQHF. The CDR3 DNA is TGTGCCAGTAGTATTCGGGGGACAGGGGGCCAGCCCCAGCATTTT.